Below, one TCR beta chain is given with its context. This entry belongs to a study of OX40 agonist ivuxolimab in advanced cancers. Overall study context: Dose-escalation patients' cancers were hepatocellular carcinoma, melanoma, renal cell or head and neck cancer. Three individuals attained partial responses, comprising one hepatocellular carcinoma case and two cutaneous melanoma cases. At about 82% male, the cohort had a mean age of about 60 years, ranging from about 20 to 79.

The repertoire was sequenced with immunoSEQ multiplex PCR; TCRdb's copy has only in-frame clones and lacks some. This table holds tens of thousands of clones, 85% to 90% found once. Germline V gene sequence: CDR1 SSHAT, CDR2 FNYEAQ (reference sequence). Trimming removed 4 bases at V and 6 bases at J, with 22 bases between. The CDR3 is 16 residues long. This TCR was sampled from an adult with an advanced solid tumor such as melanoma, head and neck, liver or kidney cancer. The chain recombines TRBV7-7 with TRBJ2-7; the D gene is possibly TRBD1 (7 bases). Sample: CD4+ or CD8+ T cells sorted from blood, taken in a trial of the OX40 agonist ivuxolimab. The CDR3 coding sequence is TGTGCCAGCAGCTCCCCAGGGGGGCCCGGGTCCCCCGAGCAGTACTTC. Translated: CASSSPGGPGSPEQYF.